The 25 T cell receptor beta chains below were found in one sample sequenced in a study of blood T cell repertoires in COVID-19. The data were produced by immunoSEQ multiplex PCR, yet TCRdb's version contains in-frame clones alone and is incomplete. The repertoire holds about 120,000 clones, just under 80% seen once, with 25% in the top ten. The source material was peripheral blood. Source of these receptors: a human donor in a cohort sampled during active COVID-19.

The CDR3 sequence: CASSQGRKRAGGLQETQYF. The CDR3 DNA follows: TGTGCCAGCAGCCAAGGCCGAAAGAGAGCGGGAGGGCTCCAAGAGACCCAGTACTTC. The V gene is TRBV4-2, the J gene TRBJ2-5; TRBD2 matches 10 bases. The germline V gene encodes CDR1 LGHNA and CDR2 YNFKEQ. Trimming took 1 base from V and 1 from J; bases not matched to a gene: 12. This CDR3 spans 19 amino acids.

V is TRBV7-3 and J is TRBJ2-3, with D tentatively TRBD1 (6 bases). The germline V gene has CDR1 SGHTA and CDR2 FQGTGA. V shed 1 base and J shed 7 bases, with 15 bases lying between them. The CDR3 totals 15 residues. DNA of the CDR3: TGTGCCAGCAGCTTAAGCAGGGGACCCTTCCATACGCAGTATTTT. Protein sequence: CASSLSRGPFHTQYF.

In its sample, this clone was seen once. The genes are TRBV7-9 and TRBJ1-1; weak D call: TRBD1 (6 bases). The ends were cut back, 0 bases at V and 4 bases at J, with 12 bases in the middle. The CDR3 runs 15 residues. Germline CDR1 and CDR2: SEHNR and FQNEAQ (reference sequence). In DNA form, the CDR3 reads TGTGCCAGCAGCTTAGCGATAGGGGGGGCCACTGAAGCTTTCTTT. It specifies CASSLAIGGATEAFF.

The V gene is TRBV7-6, the J gene TRBJ2-7, with D uncertain. V dropped 4 bases and J dropped 3 bases, with 4 bases sitting between them. The CDR3 consists of 11 residues. Germline assignment: CDR1 SGHVS and CDR2 FNYEAQ. CDR3 region: CASSSNYEQYF. The CDR3 bases are TGTGCCAGCAGCTCAAACTACGAGCAGTACTTC. Based on the CDR3 plus reference TRBV7-6 and TRBJ2-7, the full variable domain is GAGVSQSPRYKVTKRGQDVALRCDPISGHVSLYWYRQALGQGPEFLTYFNYEAQQDKSGLPNDRFSAERPEGSISTLTIQRTEQRDSAMYRCASSSNYEQYFGPGTRLTVT.

In this sample, this clone turned up once. The V and J genes are TRBV28 and TRBJ1-3, with D tentatively TRBD1 (5 bases). The V and J ends lost 5 bases and 4 bases respectively, with 12 bases between them. The CDR3 length is 14 residues. Per the germline V gene, CDR1 is MDHEN and CDR2 is SYDVKM. Here the CDR3 reads CASSPPGKGNTIYF. The DNA of the CDR3 is TGTGCCAGCAGTCCGCCAGGGAAGGGAAACACCATATATTTT.

The rearrangement joins TRBV7-3 to TRBJ1-1; D uncertain. CDR1 is SGHTA, CDR2 FQGTGA, per germline. This CDR3 contains 12 residues. Between the trimmed V and J ends, which lost 4 bases and 7 bases, there was a span of 10 bases. CDR3 sequence: CASSSGYSEAFF. The CDR3 nucleotides are TGTGCCAGCAGCTCGGGGTACAGTGAAGCTTTCTTT.

This clone came up a few times. The chain links TRBV7-2 to TRBJ2-2, with a tentative D call TRBD2 (6 bases). The germline gives CDR1 SGHTA, CDR2 FQGNSA. CDR3 length: 16 amino acids. Trimming removed 2 bases from V and 0 bases from J, with 10 bases in between. CDR3 bases: TGTGCCAGCAGCTTATTCGGAGGGTCGAACACCGGGGAGCTGTTTTTT. Translated: CASSLFGGSNTGELFF.

The V call is TRBV18, the J call TRBJ1-1; no clear D gene. V was pared by 0 bases and J by 11 bases, with 13 bases between. This CDR3 is built from 13 residues. The V gene's germline CDR1 is KGHSH and CDR2 LQKENI. CDR3 in DNA: TGTGCCAGCTCACCACCAGCCAGCGAAGTGGCTTTCTTT. Its protein product is CASSPPASEVAFF. The full variable domain, with the rest looked up from reference TRBV18 and TRBJ1-1, is NAGVMQNPRHLVRRRGQEARLRCSPMKGHSHVYWYRQLPEEGLKFMVYLQKENIIDESGMPKERFSAEFPKEGPSILRIQQVVRGDSAAYFCASSPPASEVAFFGQGTRLTVV.

This clone was counted once. The chain carries TRBV3-1 (or the pseudogene TRBV3-2) and TRBJ2-3; 8 bases map to TRBD1. Germline V gene sequence: CDR1 LGHDT, CDR2 YNNKEL (reference sequence). V lost 4 bases to trimming and J lost 3 bases; unmatched junction nucleotides: 12. The CDR3 loop spans 17 amino acids. Here the CDR3 DNA reads TGTGCCAGCAGCCCTACCCGGACAGGGCGAGGGACAGATACGCAGTATTTT. As protein: CASSPTRTGRGTDTQYF.

The CDR3 loop reads CASSLQGEANTEAFF. As DNA, the CDR3 is TGTGCCAGCAGCCTGCAGGGGGAGGCGAACACTGAAGCTTTCTTT. This chain connects TRBV4-2 to TRBJ1-1, with 7 bases aligning to TRBD1. V lost 4 bases, J lost 1 base, and 6 bases stayed unmatched. The germline V gene has CDR1 LGHNA and CDR2 YNFKEQ. There are 15 residues in the CDR3.

This clone was picked up a small number of times. The chain links TRBV15 to TRBJ2-7, with D maybe TRBD1 (6 bases). CDR3 size: 12 residues. Germline V lookup: CDR1 LNHNV, CDR2 YYDKDF (reference sequence). Trimming cost V 3 bases and J 6 bases, with 9 bases left between them. The CDR3 sequence is CATSSMTGEQYF. CDR3 sequence (DNA): TGTGCCACCAGCAGCATGACAGGCGAGCAGTACTTC.

Only one count was recorded for this clone. This chain uses TRBV9 with TRBJ2-1; 10 bases align to TRBD2. CDR1 and CDR2 (germline): SGDLS, YYNGEE. CDR3 length equals 16 residues. Losses at the gene ends were 4 bases for V and 3 bases for J; bases not matched to a gene: 7. The CDR3, as DNA: TGTGCCAGCAGCCCATCGTTAGCGGGGGGCTACAATGAGCAGTTCTTC. This sequence encodes CASSPSLAGGYNEQFF.

V usage is TRBV25-1 and J usage is TRBJ2-5; TRBD1 is a possible D gene (5 bases). V was clipped by 5 bases and J by 1 base, with 8 bases between them. Germline-derived CDR1 and CDR2 are MGHDK and SYGVNS. This CDR3 is 13 amino acids long. CDR3 DNA sequence: TGTGCCAGCAGTTCGACAGCCCAAGAGACCCAGTACTTC. It is translated as CASSSTAQETQYF.

This chain links TRBV5-4 with TRBJ2-5; TRBD1 is a possible D gene (6 bases). The CDR3 totals 14 residues. The ends were cut back, 2 bases at V and 1 base at J, with 9 bases in the middle. CDR1 SGHNT and CDR2 YYREEE come from the germline V gene (reference sequence). CDR3 bases: TGTGCCAGCAGCTTCAAACAGGGCCAAGAGACCCAGTACTTC. Its translation is CASSFKQGQETQYF.

This clone was recorded a few times. V is TRBV4-1 and J is TRBJ2-3; TRBD2 matches 11 bases. There are 17 residues in the CDR3. Germline values: CDR1 MGHRA, CDR2 YSYEKL. V lost 2 bases, J lost 4 bases, and 8 bases stayed unmatched. This CDR3 is CASSQTSGRRVADTQYF. The CDR3 DNA is TGCGCCAGCAGCCAAACTAGCGGGAGACGGGTCGCAGATACGCAGTATTTT.

The chain joins TRBV20-1 to TRBJ2-5, with 11 bases aligning to TRBD2. CDR1 is DFQATT and CDR2 is SNEGSKA in the germline V gene (reference sequence). V was pared by 3 bases and J by 5 bases, with 8 bases of the junction left unmatched. This CDR3 contains 15 residues. Here the CDR3 DNA reads TGCAGTGCTAGTTATCCTAGCGGGAGGTTGGAGACCCAGTACTTC. Protein product: CSASYPSGRLETQYF.

The chain uses TRBV2 and TRBJ2-5, with 7 bases fitting TRBD1. Germline values: CDR1 SNHLY, CDR2 FYNNEI. The CDR3 spans 15 residues. V lost 1 base, J lost 1 base, and 3 bases stayed unmatched. CDR3 loop: CASSEDRGVQETQYF. The CDR3 DNA reads as TGTGCCAGCAGTGAAGACAGGGGAGTCCAAGAGACCCAGTACTTC.

J is TRBJ1-5 and V is TRBV10-3; 7 bases are a match to TRBD1. This CDR3 contains 15 residues. Trimming took 4 bases from V and 7 from J; bases not matched to a gene: 10. Per the germline V gene, CDR1 is ENHRY and CDR2 is SYGVKD. The CDR3 DNA reads TGTGCCATCAGTGCCCAACAGGGGACCAGACAGCCCCAGCATTTT. Translated: CAISAQQGTRQPQHF.

The CDR3 DNA reads as TGTGCCAGCAGCCAGCCCGGGACAGGGCCCTACGAGCAGTACTTC. Amino acid sequence: CASSQPGTGPYEQYF. J is TRBJ2-7 and V is TRBV3-1 (or the pseudogene TRBV3-2), with 9 bases identical to TRBD1. This CDR3 contains 15 residues. Germline CDR1 is LGHDT and CDR2 is YNNKEL (reference sequence). With V trimmed by 3 bases and J by 2 bases, 5 bases remained unmatched.

This clone was detected only a few times. The chain is built from TRBV6-6 and TRBJ1-1; 8 nucleotides match TRBD1. In germline, CDR1 is MNHNY, CDR2 SVGAGI (reference sequence). With 2 bases clipped from V and 5 bases from J, the junction kept 4 bases outside the gene matches. The CDR3 length is 14 residues. The DNA for the CDR3 is TGTGCCAGCAGTTACCGAGACAGGGGTACTGAAGCTTTCTTT. Protein product: CASSYRDRGTEAFF.

This chain joins TRBV30 and TRBJ2-7; D not resolved. The CDR3 is 12 residues long. Germline loops: CDR1 GTSNPN, CDR2 SVGIG (reference sequence). V lost 2 bases and J lost 0, with 5 bases in between. The CDR3 DNA is TGTGCCTGGAGTTCAGGCTCCTACGAGCAGTACTTC. Protein: CAWSSGSYEQYF.

The CDR3 DNA is TGTGCCAGCAGACCTTCACCCGGGGATACGCAGTATTTT. Translated: CASRPSPGDTQYF. The rearrangement links TRBV6-2 or TRBV6-3 to TRBJ2-3; D is unclear. Germline CDR1 and CDR2: MNHEY and SVGEGT. The CDR3 sequence is 13 residues long. V lost 6 bases and J 6 bases, leaving 13 bases between the germline ends.

The gene calls are TRBV13 and TRBJ1-4, with 10 bases identical to TRBD1. This CDR3 comprises 15 residues. V gave up 5 bases and J gave up 5 bases; unmatched junction bases: 5. Germline V lookup: CDR1 PRHDT, CDR2 FYEKMQ (reference sequence). CDR3 protein: CASSRRDRGNEKLFF. CDR3 sequence (DNA): TGTGCCAGCAGCCGACGGGACAGGGGCAATGAAAAACTGTTTTTT.

This chain links TRBV7-2 with TRBJ2-1, with 14 bases identical to TRBD2. Germline CDR1 SGHTA, CDR2 FQGNSA. The CDR3 is 14 amino acids. V dropped 5 bases and J dropped 12; count of bases not matched to a gene: 6. The CDR3 DNA sequence: TGTGCCAGCAGCCAGGGACTAGCGGGGGCTAGGCAGTTCTTC. This translates into CASSQGLAGARQFF.

This clone was recorded once. This rearrangement joins TRBV28 to TRBJ1-2; D ambiguous. The CDR3 spans 13 residues. The V end was cut by 3 bases, the J end by 8 bases, with 13 bases between. In germline, CDR1 is MDHEN, CDR2 SYDVKM. The CDR3 coding sequence is TGTGCCAGCAGTTTGGAACTCTGGCGGGGCTACACCTTC. It codes for CASSLELWRGYTF.